The present T cell receptor beta chain was sequenced within a study of CD8 T cells in ankylosing spondylitis. Points from the study as a whole: Earlier literature documents some of the motif variants in reactive arthritis synovial fluid and blood. Significant enrichment of disease-linked clones was reportedly seen in matched ankylosing spondylitis synovial fluid.

The germline CDR1 and CDR2 sequences are SGHTA and FQGNSA. The CDR3 extends over 14 amino acids. Trimming took 5 bases from V and 6 from J; bases not matched to a gene: 7. By quantitative 5'-RACE with molecular barcodes, the TCR beta libraries were made. TCRdb called the 5' RACE reads again in MiXCR, with one record for every CDR3 protein. The sample lists around 230,000 distinct CDR3 sequences, 8.6% seen once, with over 6.5% in the top ten. With regard to this clonotype: Its target is not known.

The rearrangement joins TRBV7-2 to TRBJ2-3; 8 bases are shared with TRBD1. Sequencing input: blood, either unsorted or a sorted T cell fraction (not recorded which). The source is a male donor with ankylosing spondylitis or in good health (not recorded which). The CDR3 region is CASSLRQGSDTQYF. The CDR3 nucleotides are TGTGCCAGCAGCCTCCGACAGGGGTCGGATACGCAGTATTTT.